Following are 10 T cell receptor beta chains from one sample sequenced in a study of blood T cell repertoires in COVID-19. TCRdb keeps only in-frame clones here, not all; method: immunoSEQ multiplex PCR. The sample has 50,000 or so clones; roughly 90% are singletons. Sequenced sample: peripheral blood. All receptors come from a woman over 75 with acute or convalescent COVID-19.

CDR3 residues: CAIGGAGELFF. The CDR3 nucleotides read TGTGCCATCGGAGGGGCCGGGGAGCTGTTTTTT. The chain joins TRBV10-3 to TRBJ2-2; weak D call: TRBD2 (6 bases). Trimming removed 8 bases at V and 6 bases at J, with 7 bases between. The germline CDR1 and CDR2 sequences are ENHRY and SYGVKD. CDR3 length equals 11 residues.

V is TRBV7-2 and J is TRBJ2-5; TRBD2 matches at 12 bases. This CDR3 spans 16 amino acids. The trim removed 3 bases at V and 5 bases at J, leaving 7 bases unmatched. The germline gives CDR1 SGHTA, CDR2 FQGNSA. CDR3 sequence reads: CASSFLLAGGMETQYF. In DNA, the CDR3 is TGTGCCAGCAGCTTCCTACTAGCGGGAGGAATGGAGACCCAGTACTTC.

The rearrangement joins TRBV2 to TRBJ2-7, with 11 bases identical to TRBD2. The germline V gene has CDR1 SNHLY and CDR2 FYNNEI. This CDR3 region has 14 residues. V gave up 4 bases and J gave up 2 bases; unmatched junction bases: 1. The chain's CDR3 is CASSVSGRAYEQYF. The CDR3 region has the DNA TGTGCCAGCAGTGTTAGCGGGAGGGCCTACGAGCAGTACTTC.

The rearrangement uses TRBV18 and TRBJ1-1, with TRBD1 matching over 9 bases. V trimming: 3 bases; J trimming: 1 base; junction bases outside the gene matches: 3. The germline V gene encodes CDR1 KGHSH and CDR2 LQKENI. The CDR3 sequence is 15 residues long. CDR3 amino acids: CASSPRGQGNTEAFF. CDR3 sequence (DNA): TGTGCCAGCTCACCGAGGGGACAGGGGAACACTGAAGCTTTCTTT.

The chain links TRBV21-1 to TRBJ1-5. TRBV21-1 is a pseudogene segment. The CDR3 consists of 14 residues. CDR3 in DNA: TGTGCCAGCAGCAACGGGGGGCCGGGGCAGCCCCAGCATTTT. Translation: CASSNGGPGQPQHF.

This clone was seen once. As DNA, the CDR3 is TGTGCCAGTAACCCCCGGGGGGCGATGGATCCTAACTATGGCTACACCTTC. It yields the protein CASNPRGAMDPNYGYTF. The genes are TRBV19 and TRBJ1-2; TRBD1 is a possible D gene (6 bases). The V end was cut by 7 bases, the J end by 0 bases, with 21 bases between. The CDR3 sequence is 17 residues long. Germline V gene data show CDR1 as LNHDA and CDR2 as SQIVND (reference sequence).

The chain couples TRBV5-6 to TRBJ1-2; D not resolved. This CDR3 has 12 amino acids. Germline CDR1 reads SGHDT; CDR2 reads YYEEEE. The ends were cut back, 2 bases at V and 2 bases at J, with 4 bases in the middle. This CDR3 is CASSFRNYGYTF. The CDR3 bases are TGTGCCAGCAGCTTTAGAAACTATGGCTACACCTTC. The whole variable domain, filled in from reference TRBV5-6 and TRBJ1-2, reads DAGVTQSPTHLIKTRGQQVTLRCSPKSGHDTVSWYQQALGQGPQFIFQYYEEEERQRGNFPDRFSGHQFPNYSSELNVNALLLGDSALYLCASSFRNYGYTFGSGTRLTVV.

The chain combines TRBV19 with TRBJ2-5; a weak D match, TRBD2 (5 bases). The CDR3 contains 15 residues. Trimming cost V 4 bases and J 1 base, with 13 bases left between them. Germline V gene data show CDR1 as LNHDA and CDR2 as SQIVND (reference sequence). CDR3 nucleotides: TGTGCCAGTAGTAGGTCGAGAGGGCGCCAAGAGACCCAGTACTTC. Residues: CASSRSRGRQETQYF.

The chain combines TRBV15 with TRBJ1-2, with D unresolved. The CDR3 covers 15 residues. The germline gives CDR1 LNHNV, CDR2 YYDKDF (reference sequence). V lost 0 bases to trimming and J lost 2 bases, with 10 bases between them. The CDR3 sequence: CATSRDRLSNYGYTF. The CDR3 DNA reads as TGTGCCACCAGCAGAGATCGGTTATCGAACTATGGCTACACCTTC.

The chain recombines TRBV19 with TRBJ1-2; 8 bases line up with TRBD1. The germline gives CDR1 LNHDA, CDR2 SQIVND (reference sequence). CDR3 length: 12 residues. J was trimmed by 5 bases and V by 8 bases; bases with no gene match: 4. CDR3 residues: CASGGQGYGYTF. The CDR3, as DNA: TGTGCCAGTGGAGGACAGGGATATGGCTACACCTTC.